The sequence of this T cell receptor beta chain was determined in a study of monozygotic twins with inflammatory bowel disease (dated by TCRdb to the late 2010s). The study in broad terms: A total of approximately 30 monozygotic twin pairs were included in the full study, comprising nine German pairs (four IBD-concordant, five IBD-discordant) and 19 IBD-discordant Danish pairs. The search for disease-associated traits relied mainly on comparing, within discordant pairs, IBD patients with their genetically identical healthy co-twins. Each individual had, on average, about 151 000 unique TCRalpha sequences and 181 000 unique TCRbeta sequences available for analysis. The investigation overall reported the following: Repertoire similarity did not differ between concordant and discordant twins, which could be due to limited statistical power. TCRbeta repertoire diversity, by inverse Simpson index, was decreased in IBD patients compared with their healthy co-twins. The analysis was unable to tell apart different T cell subtypes. Differing immunosuppressive treatments among patients may have added background noise and inter-individual variability to the repertoires. Compared with healthy twins, IBD patients shared fewer clonotypes with other individuals, and the difference was most pronounced in patients with signs of disease activity. No single strong signal or clonotype linked to IBD turned up in the results, so the idea that one exists was not supported.

Worth noting for this clonotype: Its antigen is unknown.

CDR1 is given as SGHTA and CDR2 as FQGNSA, both from the germline V gene. The CDR3, cysteine through phenylalanine, is 16 amino acids long. The DNA is not on file. From each donor, a roughly 2.5 ml peripheral blood sample was collected into PAXgene tubes and stored at -80 degrees C. Without T cell sorting, total RNA was isolated from whole blood using the PAXgene blood miRNA kit on an automated QIAcube. Peripheral blood from monozygotic twin pairs concordant or discordant for inflammatory bowel disease was subjected to deep TCRalpha and TCRbeta repertoire profiling with unique molecular barcoding. Smoking habits were recorded for all twin pairs, with individuals classified as current, former or never smokers. Library prep was done by 5' RACE. The input for every TCR library was around 3,600 ng of total RNA. cDNA was synthesized with SMARTScribe reverse transcriptase in eight separate reactions per sample. During cDNA synthesis, unique molecular identifiers containing a 6-nucleotide sample barcode were introduced by template switching. Two nested PCRs of around 16 and 10 cycles amplified the TCRalpha and TCRbeta cDNA, and bead purification followed each PCR. Before amplification, the cDNA was treated with uracil DNA-glycosylase and purified using the QIAquick PCR purification kit. The second PCR added Illumina TruSeq-compatible adapters along with sample-specific barcodes. Library quality and concentration were assessed using TapeStation and Qubit, and 4.5 to 6.5 ng of each library was pooled. Sequencing of pooled libraries was carried out on an Illumina HiSeq2500 single-index Rapid Run using 2 x 100 bp reads and custom sequencing primers. The study's own analysis went as follows. MiGEC version 1.2.6 was used for UMI-based consensus assembly, which corrected PCR and sequencing errors. MiXCR version 2.1.1 was used for V(D)J alignment, clonotype assembly and CDR3 extraction. Normalisation of gene usage, clonotype sharing and MAIT/NKT TCR abundance was achieved by analysing the top 1000, 10 000 and 20 000 clonotypes per sample. Diversity was computed as the inverse Simpson index with the vegan R package after downsampling to 27 000 UMIs. Statistical testing used paired Mann-Whitney U tests on the discordant twin pairs and applied Benjamini-Hochberg correction for multiple testing. Through TCRdb reprocessing, the reads give one entry per CDR3 protein sequence; DNA is omitted. What appears here as the V and J calls and clone size reflects TCRdb's work, not the paper's. The table kept for this sample lists approximately 40,000 distinct CDR3 sequences. The ten largest clones add up to more than 4.5% of the sample.

The clonotype was recovered from a human donor with ulcerative colitis or Crohn's disease, or a healthy co-twin of an affected twin (not recorded which). Sequencing input: blood. The sequence links TRBV7-2 to TRBJ1-1; without DNA, the TCRdb call of TRBD1 cannot be checked. The CDR3 region has the sequence CASSLGPGQGSTEAFF.